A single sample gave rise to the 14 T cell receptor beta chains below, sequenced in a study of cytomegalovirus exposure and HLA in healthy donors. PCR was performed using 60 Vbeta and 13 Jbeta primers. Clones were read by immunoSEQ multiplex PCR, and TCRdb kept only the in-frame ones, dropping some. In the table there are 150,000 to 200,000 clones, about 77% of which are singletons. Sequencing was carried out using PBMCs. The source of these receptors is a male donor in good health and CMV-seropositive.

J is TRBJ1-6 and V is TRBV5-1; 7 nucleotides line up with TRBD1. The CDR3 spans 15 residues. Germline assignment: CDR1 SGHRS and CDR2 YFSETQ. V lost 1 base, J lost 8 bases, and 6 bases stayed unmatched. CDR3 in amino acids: CASSLTGQNYSPLHF. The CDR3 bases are TGCGCCAGCAGCTTGACGGGACAGAATTATTCACCCCTCCACTTT.

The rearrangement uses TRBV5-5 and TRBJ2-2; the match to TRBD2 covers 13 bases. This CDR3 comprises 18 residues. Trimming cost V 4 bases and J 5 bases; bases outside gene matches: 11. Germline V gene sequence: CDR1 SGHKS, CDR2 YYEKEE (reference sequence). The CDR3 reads CASSPRRTSGGGTGELFF. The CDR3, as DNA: TGTGCCAGCAGCCCAAGGAGGACTAGCGGGGGAGGTACCGGGGAGCTGTTTTTT.

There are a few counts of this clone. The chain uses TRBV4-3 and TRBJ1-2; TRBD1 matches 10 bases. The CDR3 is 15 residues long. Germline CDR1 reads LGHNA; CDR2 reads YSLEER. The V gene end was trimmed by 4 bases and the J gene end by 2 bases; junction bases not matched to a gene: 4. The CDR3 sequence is CASSRLTGGNYGYTF. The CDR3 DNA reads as TGCGCCAGCAGCCGATTGACAGGGGGCAACTATGGCTACACCTTC.

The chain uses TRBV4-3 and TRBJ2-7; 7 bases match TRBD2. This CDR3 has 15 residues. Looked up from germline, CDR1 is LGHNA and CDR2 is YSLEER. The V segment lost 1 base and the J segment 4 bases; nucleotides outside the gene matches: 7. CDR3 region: CASSQVRGMGYEQYF. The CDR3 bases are TGCGCCAGCAGCCAAGTGCGGGGGATGGGATACGAGCAGTACTTC.

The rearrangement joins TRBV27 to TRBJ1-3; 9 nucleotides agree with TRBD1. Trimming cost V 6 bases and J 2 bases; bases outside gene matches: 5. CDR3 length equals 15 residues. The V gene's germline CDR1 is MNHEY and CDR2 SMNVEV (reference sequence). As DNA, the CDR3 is TGTGCCAGCAGCCCAGACAGGGGGGCTGGAAACACCATATATTTT. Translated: CASSPDRGAGNTIYF.

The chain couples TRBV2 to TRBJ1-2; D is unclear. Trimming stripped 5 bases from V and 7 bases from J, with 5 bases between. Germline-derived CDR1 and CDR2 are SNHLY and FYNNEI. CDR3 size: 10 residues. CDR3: CASSRSGYTF. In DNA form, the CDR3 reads TGTGCCAGCAGTAGGAGTGGCTACACCTTC.

CDR3 sequence: CASQLQGVANQPQHF. CDR3 in DNA: TGTGCCAGCCAGCTACAGGGGGTGGCCAATCAGCCCCAGCATTTT. The rearrangement links TRBV2 to TRBJ1-5, with 8 bases that match TRBD1. V was pared by 8 bases and J by 3 bases, with 9 bases of the junction left unmatched. This CDR3 is built from 15 residues. The germline V gene encodes CDR1 SNHLY and CDR2 FYNNEI.

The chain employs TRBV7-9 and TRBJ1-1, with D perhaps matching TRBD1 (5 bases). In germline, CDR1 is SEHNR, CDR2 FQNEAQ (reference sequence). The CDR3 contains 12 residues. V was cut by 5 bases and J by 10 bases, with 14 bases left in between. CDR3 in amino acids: CASSLVRGIAFF. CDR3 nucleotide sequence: TGTGCCAGCAGCCTAGTCCGGGGGATAGCTTTCTTT.

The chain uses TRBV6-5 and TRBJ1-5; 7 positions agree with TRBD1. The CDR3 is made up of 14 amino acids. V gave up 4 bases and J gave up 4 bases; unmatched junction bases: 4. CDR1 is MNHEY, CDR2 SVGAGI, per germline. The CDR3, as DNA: TGTGCCAGCAGTTCGACAGGGATAAATCAGCCCCAGCATTTT. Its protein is CASSSTGINQPQHF.

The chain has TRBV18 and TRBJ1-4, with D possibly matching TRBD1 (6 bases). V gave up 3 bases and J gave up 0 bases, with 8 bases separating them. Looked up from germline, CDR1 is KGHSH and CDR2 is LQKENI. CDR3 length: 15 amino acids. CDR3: CASSPDSATNEKLFF. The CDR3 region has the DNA TGTGCCAGCTCACCGGACAGCGCAACTAATGAAAAACTGTTTTTT.

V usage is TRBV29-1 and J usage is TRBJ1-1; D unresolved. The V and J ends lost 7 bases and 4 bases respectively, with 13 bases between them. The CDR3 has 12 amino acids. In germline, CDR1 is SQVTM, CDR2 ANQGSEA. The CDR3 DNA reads TGCAGCGCGAGCGAGACGCGCACTGAAGCTTTCTTT. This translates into CSASETRTEAFF. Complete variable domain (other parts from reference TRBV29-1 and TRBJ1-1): SAVISQKPSRDICQRGTSLTIQCQVDSQVTMMFWYRQQPGQSLTLIATANQGSEATYESGFVIDKFPISRPNLTFSTLTVSNMSPEDSSIYLCSASETRTEAFFGQGTRLTVV.

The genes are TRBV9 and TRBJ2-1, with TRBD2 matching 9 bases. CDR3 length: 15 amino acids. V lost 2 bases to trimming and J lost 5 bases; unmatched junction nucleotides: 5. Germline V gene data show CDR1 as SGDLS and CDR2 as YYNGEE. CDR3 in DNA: TGTGCCAGCAGCGTTAGCGGGGGACTAGACAATGAGCAGTTCTTC. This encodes CASSVSGGLDNEQFF. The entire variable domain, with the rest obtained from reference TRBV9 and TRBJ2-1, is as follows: DSGVTQTPKHLITATGQRVTLRCSPRSGDLSVYWYQQSLDQGLQFLIQYYNGEERAKGNILERFSAQQFPDLHSELNLSSLELGDSALYFCASSVSGGLDNEQFFGPGTRLTVL.

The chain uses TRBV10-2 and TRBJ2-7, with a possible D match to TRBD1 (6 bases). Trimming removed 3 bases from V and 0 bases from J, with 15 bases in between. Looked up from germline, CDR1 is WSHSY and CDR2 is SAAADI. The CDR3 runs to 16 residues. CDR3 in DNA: TGCGCCAGCAGTGACCCCTCCACAGGGAGCTCCTACGAGCAGTACTTC. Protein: CASSDPSTGSSYEQYF.

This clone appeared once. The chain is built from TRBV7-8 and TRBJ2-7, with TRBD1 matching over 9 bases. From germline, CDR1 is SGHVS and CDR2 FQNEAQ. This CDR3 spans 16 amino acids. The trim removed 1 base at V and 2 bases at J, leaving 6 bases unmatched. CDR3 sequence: CASSLEGTGQTYEQYF. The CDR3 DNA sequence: TGTGCCAGCAGCTTAGAGGGGACAGGGCAAACCTACGAGCAGTACTTC.